The rows below give T cell receptor beta chains drawn from one sample of a study of T cell responses to AZD1222 COVID-19 vaccine. The repertoire was sequenced with immunoSEQ multiplex PCR; TCRdb's copy has only in-frame clones and lacks some. The data contain about 140,000 clones, roughly 90% of them singletons. Sample: peripheral blood, taken on day 0 of AZD1222 vaccination. These receptors were collected from an adult in good health. Both conserved end residues are part of each CDR3. The order of the fields is V gene, J gene, D gene, clone size, CDR3 DNA, CDR3 protein. The D gene is left open where the match is weak. Rows may omit the clone size; those that give it use once, few, many or a size class.

V: TRBV29-1; J: TRBJ1-1; D: -; size: -; DNA: TGCAGCGTTGGAGAGGGGACTGAAGCTTTCTTT; CDR3: CSVGEGTEAFF
V: TRBV4-3; J: TRBJ2-6; D: -; size: -; DNA: TGCGCCAGCAGCATGACCGGCGGGTCTGGGGCCAACGTCCTGACTTTC; CDR3: CASSMTGGSGANVLTF
V: TRBV7-8; J: TRBJ2-1; D: TRBD2; size: -; DNA: TGTGCCAGCAGCGGTGGGACTAGCGGGTTTTACAATGAGCAGTTCTTC; CDR3: CASSGGTSGFYNEQFF
V: TRBV6-5; J: TRBJ2-7; D: TRBD2; size: -; DNA: TGTGCCAGCAGACTAGCGGGAGCCTACGAGCAGTACTTC; CDR3: CASRLAGAYEQYF
V: TRBV24-1; J: TRBJ2-2; D: -; size: -; DNA: TGTGCCACCAGTGATTTGAAGGACACCGGGGAGCTGTTTTTT; CDR3: CATSDLKDTGELFF
V: TRBV4-3; J: TRBJ1-2; D: -; size: -; DNA: TGCGCCAGCAGCCAAGATCTCCTGGGCAGGGTCAATGGCTACACCTTC; CDR3: CASSQDLLGRVNGYTF
V: TRBV30; J: TRBJ1-3; D: -; size: -; DNA: TGTGCCTGGAGGGGGGCCGATAGCTCTGGAAACACCATATATTTT; CDR3: CAWRGADSSGNTIYF
V: TRBV4-3; J: TRBJ1-2; D: TRBD1; size: -; DNA: TGCGCCAGCAGCCAAGTATACAGGGGGAACTATGGCTACACCTTC; CDR3: CASSQVYRGNYGYTF
V: TRBV7-2; J: TRBJ2-7; D: -; size: -; DNA: TGTGCCAGCAGCTCCTCGAGCGCTAGCTCCTACGAGCAGTACTTC; CDR3: CASSSSSASSYEQYF
V: TRBV7-9; J: TRBJ1-5; D: TRBD1; size: -; DNA: TGTGCCAGCAGCTTAGCCAGGGGGGCAGGAGATTATAGCAATCAGCCCCAGCATTTT; CDR3: CASSLARGAGDYSNQPQHF
V: TRBV24-1; J: TRBJ1-2; D: TRBD1; size: -; DNA: TGTGCCACCAGTGCCGACAGGGGTGACGGCTACACCTTC; CDR3: CATSADRGDGYTF
V: TRBV15; J: TRBJ1-1; D: TRBD1; size: -; DNA: TGTGCCACCAGCAGAGTTGACAGGGTGAACACTGAAGCTTTCTTT; CDR3: CATSRVDRVNTEAFF
V: TRBV6-2/TRBV6-3; J: TRBJ1-4; D: -; size: -; DNA: TGTGCCAGCAGTAAGACAGGCGGAAATGAAAAACTGTTTTTT; CDR3: CASSKTGGNEKLFF
V: TRBV6-2/TRBV6-3; J: TRBJ2-2; D: -; size: once; DNA: TGTGCCAGCAGTTACCCACGAGGGTTCCGGGAAGAAGGCACCGGGGAGCTGTTTTTT; CDR3: CASSYPRGFREEGTGELFF
V: TRBV7-6; J: TRBJ2-2; D: -; size: -; DNA: TGTGCCAGCAGCTTAGTCGGACTGAACACCGGGGAGCTGTTTTTT; CDR3: CASSLVGLNTGELFF
V: TRBV7-9; J: TRBJ1-3; D: -; size: -; DNA: TGTGCCAGCAGCGTGACGGCCAAATCCTCTGGAAACACCATATATTTT; CDR3: CASSVTAKSSGNTIYF
V: TRBV6-2/TRBV6-3; J: TRBJ2-7; D: -; size: -; DNA: TGTGCCAGCAGTTACGACAGACATGAGAACTCCTACGAGCAGTACTTC; CDR3: CASSYDRHENSYEQYF
V: TRBV25-1; J: TRBJ2-7; D: TRBD2; size: -; DNA: TGTGCCAGCAGGAGCGGGAGGGCCCACTACGAGCAGTACTTC; CDR3: CASRSGRAHYEQYF
V: TRBV28; J: TRBJ1-6; D: TRBD1; size: -; DNA: TGTGCCAGCAGTTTAGCCGGGACAGGGTCCAATAATTCACCCCTCCACTTT; CDR3: CASSLAGTGSNNSPLHF
V: TRBV7-9; J: TRBJ2-5; D: TRBD2; size: once; DNA: TGTGCCAGCAACGGGGGACTAGCGGGACGGGAGACCCAGTACTTC; CDR3: CASNGGLAGRETQYF
V: TRBV5-8; J: TRBJ1-2; D: -; size: -; DNA: TGTGCCAGCAGCTTGATATCCCGGGACAACTATGGCTACACCTTC; CDR3: CASSLISRDNYGYTF
V: TRBV5-1; J: TRBJ2-5; D: TRBD2; size: -; DNA: TGCGCCAGCAGCTTGGGACTAGCGAGACAAGAGACCCAGTACTTC; CDR3: CASSLGLARQETQYF
V: TRBV5-4; J: TRBJ1-1; D: -; size: -; DNA: TGTGCCAGCAGCCCTGGAGGGGGGAGGGACACTGAAGCTTTCTTT; CDR3: CASSPGGGRDTEAFF
V: TRBV15; J: TRBJ1-2; D: TRBD1; size: -; DNA: TGTGCCACCAGCAGCGACGGGACAGGGGTGATCTATGGCTACACCTTC; CDR3: CATSSDGTGVIYGYTF
V: TRBV5-8; J: TRBJ2-3; D: -; size: -; DNA: TGTGCCAGCAGCCCGGCGCGGGGCACAGATACGCAGTATTTT; CDR3: CASSPARGTDTQYF
V: TRBV6-6; J: TRBJ1-5; D: TRBD1; size: -; DNA: TGTGCCAGCAGTTGGGGACAGGGGGCTAGCAATCAGCCCCAGCATTTT; CDR3: CASSWGQGASNQPQHF
V: TRBV6-2/TRBV6-3; J: TRBJ1-1; D: -; size: -; DNA: TGTGCCAGCAGTAACCCGGGCCTCCTCGATGCTTTCTTT; CDR3: CASSNPGLLDAFF
V: TRBV9; J: TRBJ1-1; D: -; size: once; DNA: TGTGCCAGCAGCGCGGACGGGTTAGTTACTGAAGCTTTCTTT; CDR3: CASSADGLVTEAFF
V: TRBV6-5; J: TRBJ1-5; D: -; size: -; DNA: TGTGCCAGCAGTTACGGGTACAATCAGCCCCAGCATTTT; CDR3: CASSYGYNQPQHF
V: TRBV5-1; J: TRBJ1-1; D: TRBD1; size: -; DNA: TGCGCCAGCAGCACCCGGACAGGGAACACTGAAGCTTTCTTT; CDR3: CASSTRTGNTEAFF
V: TRBV28; J: TRBJ1-5; D: TRBD1; size: -; DNA: TGTGCCAGCATTGCCGGGACAGGGATCCATCAGCCCCAGCATTTT; CDR3: CASIAGTGIHQPQHF
V: TRBV28; J: TRBJ2-7; D: TRBD2; size: -; DNA: TGTGCCAGCAGTTTAGGGCCTAGCGGTCCCTACGAGCAGTACTTC; CDR3: CASSLGPSGPYEQYF
V: TRBV29-1; J: TRBJ2-5; D: TRBD2; size: -; DNA: TGCAGCGTTGGGACTAGCCAAGAGACCCAGTACTTC; CDR3: CSVGTSQETQYF
V: TRBV6-5; J: TRBJ2-1; D: -; size: -; DNA: TGTGCCAGCAGTTCCATAACCGGTGAGCAGTTCTTC; CDR3: CASSSITGEQFF
V: TRBV19; J: TRBJ1-1; D: -; size: -; DNA: TGTGCCAGTAGTAACGGAGGTCTCACTGAAGCTTTCTTT; CDR3: CASSNGGLTEAFF
V: TRBV14; J: TRBJ1-6; D: TRBD1; size: -; DNA: TGTGCCAGCAGCCAAATGCCCTTCTCGGGACAGACTAATTCACCCCTCCACTTT; CDR3: CASSQMPFSGQTNSPLHF
V: TRBV29-1; J: TRBJ2-1; D: TRBD2; size: once; DNA: TGCAGCGTTCCTGACAGAGGGGAGGGCAATGAGCAGTTCTTC; CDR3: CSVPDRGEGNEQFF
V: TRBV5-4; J: TRBJ2-1; D: TRBD2; size: -; DNA: TGTGCCAGCAGCTTGGGGGCTAGCGGGAAATCCAATGAGCAGTTCTTC; CDR3: CASSLGASGKSNEQFF
V: TRBV27; J: TRBJ2-1; D: TRBD1; size: -; DNA: TGTGCCAGCAGTCTCAGACAGGGACGGAACAATGAGCAGTTCTTC; CDR3: CASSLRQGRNNEQFF
V: TRBV30; J: TRBJ1-2; D: -; size: -; DNA: TGTGCCTGGAGTGCGTCGGGGATCTATGGCTACACCTTC; CDR3: CAWSASGIYGYTF
V: TRBV5-1; J: TRBJ2-1; D: -; size: -; DNA: TGCGCCAGCAGCTTAGCAAATGAGCAGTTCTTC; CDR3: CASSLANEQFF
V: TRBV29-1; J: TRBJ1-1; D: TRBD1; size: -; DNA: TGCAGCGTTACCCAGGGGGCCGGGAACACTGAAGCTTTCTTT; CDR3: CSVTQGAGNTEAFF
V: TRBV4-3; J: TRBJ2-4; D: -; size: -; DNA: TGCGCCAGCAGCCAAGTGGGAGCCAAAAACATTCAGTACTTC; CDR3: CASSQVGAKNIQYF
V: TRBV11-3; J: TRBJ2-1; D: -; size: -; DNA: TGTGCCAGCAGCTCCCGAGCGGGTATTTACAATGAGCAGTTCTTC; CDR3: CASSSRAGIYNEQFF